Described below is a single TCR beta chain sequence and its context. Its matching antigen is unknown. The record originates from a study of cytomegalovirus exposure and HLA in healthy donors. Study findings and constraints: CMV antigen specificity was confirmed in vitro for three CMV-associated chains. First-cohort TCR clusters were later found to tend to co-occur in the 120 or so validation repertoires.

Germline CDR1 is SGHDN and CDR2 is FVKESK. The V end lost 1 base, the J end lost 7 bases, and 10 bases lay between the germline ends. This CDR3 comprises 13 residues. Libraries were prepared by immunoSEQ multiplex PCR; TCRdb keeps only in-frame clonotypes and omits some of them. The table shows fewer than 55,000 clones, with around 94% occurring only once. The chain recombines TRBV14 with TRBJ1-1, with TRBD1 as a possible D gene (5 bases). What was sequenced was PBMCs. This receptor was identified in a young man in good health and CMV-seronegative. The CDR3 sequence is CASSQGRVGEAFF. The CDR3 DNA is TGTGCCAGCAGCCAAGGCAGGGTGGGTGAAGCTTTCTTT.